The clone carrying this T cell receptor beta chain was seen ten or more times. Its antigen remains unknown. TCRdb fed the 5' RACE reads into MiXCR, producing one record per CDR3 protein. The data contain under 10,000 distinct CDR3 sequences, 6% of them seen just once; the ten biggest clones take up approximately 40%. The data are from a study of CD8 T cells in ankylosing spondylitis. The study, taken as a whole, reports: Disease-associated clones were reportedly significantly overrepresented in matched ankylosing spondylitis synovial fluid. CD8+ cells made up the disease-linked clones, which were relatively rare in peripheral blood.

Germline values: CDR1 SGDLS, CDR2 YYNGEE. V lost 3 bases to trimming and J lost 1 base, with 10 bases between them. The CDR3 runs 14 residues. The rearrangement joins TRBV9 to TRBJ1-1; D remains unclear. The receptor comes from a female donor with ankylosing spondylitis or in good health (not recorded which). The sequencing sample was made of blood, either unsorted or a sorted T cell fraction (not recorded which). CDR3: CASSGPGSNTEAFF. In DNA form, the CDR3 reads TGTGCCAGCAGCGGGCCGGGATCGAACACTGAAGCTTTCTTT.